The rows below give T cell receptor beta chains drawn from one sample of a study of cytomegalovirus exposure and HLA in healthy donors. Some clones are missing from TCRdb's copy, which holds only in-frame ones; the method was immunoSEQ multiplex PCR. This sample has 150,000 to 200,000 clones, with roughly four fifths found just once. Sequenced material: PBMCs. These receptors originate from a male donor in good health and CMV-seropositive. Each CDR3 is given without its conserved first and last residue. Fields, in order: J gene, V gene, CDR3 protein.

TRBJ1-2 TRBV7-6 ASSFGGEGYT
TRBJ2-5 TRBV19 ATKGTSGGMQTQY
TRBJ2-2 TRBV9 ASSERGTGTGELF
TRBJ2-3 TRBV10-1 ASSESMGGLSTDTQY
TRBJ1-2 TRBV30 AWSLGRDGYT
TRBJ2-7 TRBV7-6 ASSSLAGGPGEQY
TRBJ2-4 TRBV10-1 ASSPAGVKNIQY
TRBJ1-3 TRBV29-1 SVDFLNTIY
TRBJ2-7 TRBV27 ASSWTGWSDEQY
TRBJ2-5 TRBV5-1 ASTRPGLAGVGETQY
TRBJ1-2 TRBV6-5 ASRKRTSGYT
TRBJ2-5 TRBV7-8 ASSFKPGTALQETQY
TRBJ1-4 TRBV29-1 SGGTEEKLF